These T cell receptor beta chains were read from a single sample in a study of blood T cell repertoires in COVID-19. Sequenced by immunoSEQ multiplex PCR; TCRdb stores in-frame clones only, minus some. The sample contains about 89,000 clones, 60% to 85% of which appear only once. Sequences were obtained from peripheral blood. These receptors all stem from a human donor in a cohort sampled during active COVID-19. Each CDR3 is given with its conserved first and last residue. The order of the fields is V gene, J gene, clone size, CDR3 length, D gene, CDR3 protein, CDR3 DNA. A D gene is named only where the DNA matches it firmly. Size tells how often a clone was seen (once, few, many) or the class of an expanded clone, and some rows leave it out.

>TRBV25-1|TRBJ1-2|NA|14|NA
CASSEWTYNYGYTF
TGTGCCAGCAGTGAGTGGACTTACAACTATGGCTACACCTTC
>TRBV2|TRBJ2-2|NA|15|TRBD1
CASRLQGALAGELFF
TGTGCCAGCAGATTACAGGGGGCTTTGGCCGGGGAGCTGTTTTTT
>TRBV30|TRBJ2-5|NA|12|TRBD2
CALSAGGETQYF
TGTGCCTTATCGGCGGGGGGAGAGACCCAGTACTTC
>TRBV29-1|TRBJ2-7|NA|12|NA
CSVSWGLDEQYF
TGCAGCGTTTCCTGGGGCCTTGACGAGCAGTACTTC
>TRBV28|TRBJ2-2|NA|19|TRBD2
CASLGPTSGSLTNTGELFF
TGTGCCAGTCTAGGACCGACTAGCGGGAGCCTAACAAACACCGGGGAGCTGTTTTTT
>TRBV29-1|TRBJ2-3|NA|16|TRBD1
CSVEAPTGGRTDTQYF
TGCAGCGTTGAAGCCCCTACAGGGGGCCGGACAGATACGCAGTATTTT
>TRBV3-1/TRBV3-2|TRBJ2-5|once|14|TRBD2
CASRPGLAERPSNF
TGTGCCAGCAGACCCGGACTAGCGGAGAGACCCAGTAACTTC
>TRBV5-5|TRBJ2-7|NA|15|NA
CASSSTRLLSLEQYF
TGTGCCAGCAGCTCCACCCGCCTCCTTAGCCTCGAGCAGTACTTC
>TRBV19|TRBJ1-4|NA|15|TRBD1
CASSITGTGSEKLFF
TGTGCCAGTAGTATAACCGGGACAGGGTCTGAAAAACTGTTTTTT
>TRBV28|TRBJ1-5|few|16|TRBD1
CASNTLWRGQWEPQHF
TGTGCCAGCAATACTCTATGGAGGGGGCAATGGGAGCCCCAGCATTTT
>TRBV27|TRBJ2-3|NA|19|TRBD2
CASSFLGTSGRAGTDTQYF
TGTGCCAGCAGTTTCTTGGGGACTAGCGGGAGGGCGGGCACAGATACGCAGTATTTT
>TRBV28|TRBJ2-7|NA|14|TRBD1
CASKTAGGPYEQYF
TGTGCCAGCAAAACGGCAGGGGGCCCCTACGAGCAGTACTTC
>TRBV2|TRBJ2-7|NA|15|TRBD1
CASSQGQGISRTQYF
TGTGCCAGCAGTCAAGGACAGGGGATTTCGCGAACGCAGTACTTC
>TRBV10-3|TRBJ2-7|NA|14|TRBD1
CAISGQGARGEQYF
TGTGCCATCAGCGGACAGGGGGCAAGGGGTGAGCAGTACTTC
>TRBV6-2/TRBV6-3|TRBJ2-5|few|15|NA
CASSAPGRAMETQYF
TGTGCCAGCAGTGCGCCTGGCAGGGCGATGGAGACCCAGTACTTC
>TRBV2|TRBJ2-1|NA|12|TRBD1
CASSRQGNEQFF
TGTGCCAGCAGTCGACAGGGGAATGAGCAGTTCTTC
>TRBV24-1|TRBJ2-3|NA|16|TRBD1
CATSRRGPTSTDTQYF
TGTGCCACCAGTCGAAGGGGGCCTACTAGCACAGATACGCAGTATTTT
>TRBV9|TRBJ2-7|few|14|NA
CASSPDDSTYEQYF
TGTGCCAGCAGCCCAGATGACAGTACCTACGAGCAGTACTTC
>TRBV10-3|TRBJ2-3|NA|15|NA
CAISDGAQAGDTQYF
TGTGCCATCAGTGACGGGGCGCAGGCGGGGGATACGCAGTATTTT
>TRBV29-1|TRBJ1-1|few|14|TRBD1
CSVEDRGRGSQAFF
TGCAGCGTTGAAGATAGGGGCAGGGGGAGTCAAGCTTTCTTT
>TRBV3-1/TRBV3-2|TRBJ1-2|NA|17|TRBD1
CASRGGNRGVLNYGYTF
TGTGCCAGCAGGGGCGGGAACAGGGGGGTATTGAACTATGGCTACACCTTC
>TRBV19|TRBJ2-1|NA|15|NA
CASSPDLGSYNEQFF
TGTGCCAGTAGTCCCGACTTGGGCTCCTACAATGAGCAGTTCTTC
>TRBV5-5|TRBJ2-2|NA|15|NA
CASSLGVTNTGELFF
TGTGCCAGCAGCTTAGGGGTGACGAACACCGGGGAGCTGTTTTTT
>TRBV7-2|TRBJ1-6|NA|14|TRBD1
CASSSTGGGSPLHF
TGTGCCAGCAGCTCCACAGGGGGTGGGTCACCCCTCCACTTT
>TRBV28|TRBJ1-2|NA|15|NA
CASSPSGQGYDGYTF
TGTGCCAGCAGTCCCTCTGGCCAGGGATATGATGGCTACACCTTC
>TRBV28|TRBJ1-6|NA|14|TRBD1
CASSSDRTNSPLHF
TGTGCCAGCAGTTCGGACAGGACAAATTCACCCCTCCACTTT
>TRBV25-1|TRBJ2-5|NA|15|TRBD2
CASSEGTSGQETQYF
TGTGCCAGCAGTGAGGGGACTAGCGGACAAGAGACCCAGTACTTC
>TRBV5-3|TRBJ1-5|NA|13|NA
CARSPAGLQPQHF
TGTGCCAGAAGCCCGGCAGGGTTACAGCCCCAGCATTTT
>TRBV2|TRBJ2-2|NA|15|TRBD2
CASSGVAGNTGELFF
TGTGCCAGCAGTGGTGTAGCGGGGAACACCGGGGAGCTGTTTTTT
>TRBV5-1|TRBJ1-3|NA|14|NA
CASSLRGSGNTIYF
TGCGCCAGCAGCTTGCGGGGGTCTGGAAACACCATATATTTT
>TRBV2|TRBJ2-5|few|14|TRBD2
CASSEVGAGKTQYF
TGTGCCAGCAGTGAAGTAGGAGCGGGGAAGACCCAGTACTTC
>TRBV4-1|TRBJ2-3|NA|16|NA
CASSRERGSSVDTQYF
TGCGCCAGCAGCCGAGAGAGGGGGAGTTCGGTAGATACGCAGTATTTT